Sequencing of this T cell receptor beta chain was carried out in a study of blood T cell repertoires in COVID-19. Germline CDR1 is LNHDA and CDR2 is SQIVND (reference sequence). The CDR3 sequence is 14 residues long. The ends were cut back, 3 bases at V and 11 bases at J, with 14 bases in the middle. This clone was counted a few times. In assigning cohorts, the study relied on participant-reported clinical history. Resolution of symptoms, clearance, or two negative PCRs was present in recovered Cohort 3 donors. Only in-frame clones appear in the TCRdb table, and some are missing; sequencing was by immunoSEQ multiplex PCR. The sample holds roughly 160,000 clones, roughly 84% seen once.

This TCR was sampled from a man aged 55 to 70 who had recovered from COVID-19. V is TRBV19 and J is TRBJ1-6, with TRBD1 as a possible D gene (6 bases). Sequencing was performed on PBMCs or T cells enriched from blood (not recorded which). CDR3 in DNA: TGTGCCAGTAGTATCAGGGGAGAATTGCCACCCCTCCACTTT. Amino acid sequence: CASSIRGELPPLHF.